A selection of T cell receptor beta chains follows, all from one sample in a study of PD-1 blockade in classical Hodgkin lymphoma. Repertoires were generated with immunoSEQ multiplex PCR, while TCRdb's copy carries only in-frame clones and drops some. The sample has 25,000 to 35,000 clones, roughly 82% seen once. The starting material was peripheral blood mononuclear cells (PBMCs), obtained before the fourth cycle of nivolumab. All receptors come from a human donor with classical Hodgkin lymphoma. CDR3s include the opening cysteine and the closing phenylalanine or tryptophan. D genes are given only for firm matches. Expanded clones are given a class, and other clones once, few, many or no size at all.

d_call	v_call	clone_size	j_call	cdr3_aa	cdr3_nt
NA	TRBV11-2	NA	TRBJ1-3	CASCQSSGNTIYF	TGTGCCAGTTGCCAAAGCTCTGGAAACACCATATATTTT
TRBD2	TRBV7-9	NA	TRBJ2-3	CASSLLAGHTDTQYF	TGTGCCAGCAGCTTACTAGCGGGGCACACAGATACGCAGTATTTT
NA	TRBV10-3	few	TRBJ2-3	CAIWGAGPLTDTQYF	TGTGCCATCTGGGGGGCGGGGCCCCTCACGGATACGCAGTATTTT
NA	TRBV5-1	NA	TRBJ1-1	CASSSGGGENTEAFF	TGCGCCAGCAGCTCTGGAGGCGGAGAAAACACTGAAGCTTTCTTT
NA	TRBV7-9	few	TRBJ2-5	CASRAGQETQYF	TGTGCCAGCAGGGCCGGGCAAGAGACCCAGTACTTC
NA	TRBV27	once	TRBJ1-5	CASSLGQGNQPQHF	TGTGCCAGCAGTTTAGGTCAGGGCAATCAGCCCCAGCATTTT
NA	TRBV27	NA	TRBJ1-5	CASSRGHQPQHF	TGTGCCAGCAGCAGAGGACATCAGCCCCAGCATTTT
TRBD1	TRBV5-8	once	TRBJ1-1	CASNPGTGFTLGTEAFF	TGTGCCAGCAACCCCGGGACAGGGTTTACCTTGGGCACTGAAGCTTTCTTT
NA	TRBV14	NA	TRBJ2-7	CASSQEQEYYEQYF	TGTGCCAGCAGCCAAGAACAGGAATACTACGAGCAGTACTTC
TRBD2	TRBV27	medium-sized	TRBJ2-3	CASSPGLAGFLTDTQYF	TGTGCCAGCAGTCCTGGACTAGCGGGTTTCCTCACAGATACGCAGTATTTT
NA	TRBV10-3	NA	TRBJ2-2	CAISESAGRNTGELFF	TGTGCCATCAGTGAGTCGGCAGGAAGGAACACCGGGGAGCTGTTTTTT
TRBD2	TRBV7-8	NA	TRBJ2-1	CASSFGLAGTSGAKEQFF	TGTGCCAGCAGCTTCGGTCTGGCGGGGACTAGCGGGGCCAAAGAGCAGTTCTTC
NA	TRBV6-1	NA	TRBJ1-5	CASGLWGQPQHF	TGTGCCAGCGGTCTATGGGGGCAGCCCCAGCATTTT
NA	TRBV5-6	NA	TRBJ1-5	CASSLWGRGNQPQHF	TGTGCCAGCAGCTTGTGGGGGAGGGGGAATCAGCCCCAGCATTTT
TRBD1	TRBV6-5	NA	TRBJ1-2	CASSRGTGFGYTF	TGTGCCAGCAGCAGAGGGACAGGGTTTGGCTACACCTTC
NA	TRBV6-5	NA	TRBJ2-7	CATTPGGQPYEQYF	TGTGCCACCACTCCAGGCGGGCAGCCCTACGAGCAGTACTTC
NA	TRBV15	few	TRBJ2-7	CATSSPRNRDEQYF	TGTGCCACCAGCTCCCCACGTAACCGGGACGAGCAGTACTTC
NA	TRBV21-1	medium-sized	TRBJ2-2	CASSKVRRGQGSTGELFF	TGTGCCAGCAGCAAAGTCAGAAGGGGACAGGGAAGCACCGGGGAGCTGTTTTTT
NA	TRBV28	once	TRBJ2-3	CASSFGESTDTQYF	TGTGCCAGCAGTTTCGGCGAGAGCACAGATACGCAGTATTTT
NA	TRBV5-1	once	TRBJ2-1	CASSSSGLVNNEQFF	TGCGCCAGCAGTTCCTCAGGGCTTGTTAACAATGAGCAGTTCTTC
TRBD1	TRBV2	NA	TRBJ1-1	CATSGQGVTEAFF	TGTGCCACCTCGGGACAGGGGGTCACTGAAGCTTTCTTT
NA	TRBV27	NA	TRBJ2-1	CASEGLQFF	TGTGCCAGCGAGGGGCTGCAGTTCTTC
NA	TRBV4-2	NA	TRBJ2-6	CASSQDSSSGANVLTF	TGTGCCAGCAGCCAAGATTCGTCTTCTGGGGCCAACGTCCTGACTTTC
TRBD1	TRBV14	once	TRBJ2-1	CASSLPGQGIYEQFF	TGTGCCAGCAGCCTTCCGGGACAGGGTATCTATGAGCAGTTCTTC
NA	TRBV5-6	NA	TRBJ1-5	CASSFGGLGNQPQHF	TGTGCCAGCAGCTTTGGAGGCCTCGGCAATCAGCCCCAGCATTTT
NA	TRBV19	once	TRBJ1-2	CASSLGPNYGYTF	TGTGCCAGTAGTCTAGGGCCTAACTATGGCTACACCTTC
TRBD1	TRBV28	NA	TRBJ2-7	CASRPTTGQGAEYEQYF	TGTGCCAGCAGACCCACGACGGGACAGGGAGCAGAATACGAGCAGTACTTC
TRBD2	TRBV28	NA	TRBJ2-1	CASSQNSGGPYNEQFF	TGTGCCAGCAGTCAAAATAGCGGGGGCCCTTACAATGAGCAGTTCTTC
TRBD1	TRBV5-1	NA	TRBJ1-6	CASRFSGQYNSPLHF	TGCGCCAGCAGGTTCTCGGGACAGTATAATTCACCCCTACACTTT
TRBD1	TRBV9	NA	TRBJ2-7	CASSRGQGLHYEQYF	TGTGCCAGCAGCCGAGGACAGGGGCTCCACTACGAGCAGTACTTC
TRBD1	TRBV11-2	NA	TRBJ1-5	CASSPSGTVSNQPQHF	TGTGCCAGCAGCCCTTCCGGGACAGTTAGCAATCAGCCCCAGCATTTT
NA	TRBV6-4	NA	TRBJ2-2	CASSDSTGRDTGELFF	TGTGCCAGCAGTGACTCGACAGGGAGGGACACCGGGGAGCTGTTTTTT
TRBD1	TRBV29-1	NA	TRBJ2-7	CSIGQGNYEQYF	TGCAGCATCGGACAGGGGAACTACGAGCAGTACTTC
TRBD2	TRBV7-7	NA	TRBJ2-5	CAISGRVAGAIPQETQYF	TGTGCTATCTCCGGAAGGGTAGCGGGGGCCATTCCTCAAGAGACCCAGTACTTC
NA	TRBV7-3	NA	TRBJ2-2	CASSSGEMNTGELFF	TGTGCCAGCAGCTCAGGTGAAATGAACACCGGGGAGCTGTTTTTT
NA	TRBV28	once	TRBJ2-6	CASGAAGANVLTF	TGTGCCAGCGGGGCAGCTGGGGCCAACGTCCTGACTTTC
NA	TRBV5-6	NA	TRBJ1-2	CASSLGAGEGGYTF	TGTGCCAGCAGCCTCGGAGCAGGGGAGGGCGGCTACACCTTC
NA	TRBV7-9	NA	TRBJ1-1	CASSPPWGGTEAFF	TGTGCCAGCAGCCCGCCATGGGGGGGAACTGAAGCTTTCTTT
NA	TRBV6-6	NA	TRBJ2-1	CASHSPVRNEQFF	TGTGCCAGCCACTCTCCAGTAAGGAATGAGCAGTTCTTC
NA	TRBV2	NA	TRBJ2-7	CASSESGRRRRSSYEQYF	TGTGCCAGCAGTGAATCAGGTCGCCGGCGGCGAAGCTCCTACGAGCAGTACTTC
NA	TRBV7-6	NA	TRBJ2-1	CASSLKGATGDLYNEQFF	TGTGCCAGCAGCTTAAAAGGGGCAACAGGTGACCTTTACAATGAGCAGTTCTTC
NA	TRBV19	NA	TRBJ2-2	CASSITPGRGGELFF	TGTGCCAGTAGTATAACCCCAGGGCGGGGCGGGGAGCTGTTTTTT
NA	TRBV14	NA	TRBJ2-1	CASTKGSLDEQFF	TGTGCCAGCACCAAAGGGTCCCTCGACGAGCAGTTCTTC
NA	TRBV19	NA	TRBJ2-1	CASRTGVSGNEQFF	TGTGCCAGTAGAACGGGGGTTAGTGGAAATGAGCAGTTCTTC
TRBD2	TRBV19	NA	TRBJ2-3	CASSGSTSGGTPNTDTQYF	TGTGCCAGTAGTGGGTCGACTAGCGGGGGGACCCCCAACACAGATACGCAGTATTTT
NA	TRBV7-2	NA	TRBJ2-2	CASSQGGVAGELFF	TGTGCCAGCAGTCAGGGGGGTGTCGCCGGGGAGCTGTTTTTT
NA	TRBV5-1	once	TRBJ1-2	CASSDKGGGYTF	TGCGCCAGCAGCGACAAAGGAGGTGGCTACACCTTC
NA	TRBV6-4	NA	TRBJ1-2	CASSVGGNYGYTF	TGTGCCAGCAGTGTAGGGGGGAACTATGGCTACACCTTC
NA	TRBV19	NA	TRBJ1-1	CASSIVPGNTEAFF	TGTGCCAGTAGTATCGTTCCGGGGAACACTGAAGCTTTCTTT
TRBD2	TRBV11-2	NA	TRBJ2-1	CASSSLLGGGFNEQFF	TGTGCCAGCAGCTCCCTCCTCGGCGGGGGGTTCAATGAGCAGTTCTTC